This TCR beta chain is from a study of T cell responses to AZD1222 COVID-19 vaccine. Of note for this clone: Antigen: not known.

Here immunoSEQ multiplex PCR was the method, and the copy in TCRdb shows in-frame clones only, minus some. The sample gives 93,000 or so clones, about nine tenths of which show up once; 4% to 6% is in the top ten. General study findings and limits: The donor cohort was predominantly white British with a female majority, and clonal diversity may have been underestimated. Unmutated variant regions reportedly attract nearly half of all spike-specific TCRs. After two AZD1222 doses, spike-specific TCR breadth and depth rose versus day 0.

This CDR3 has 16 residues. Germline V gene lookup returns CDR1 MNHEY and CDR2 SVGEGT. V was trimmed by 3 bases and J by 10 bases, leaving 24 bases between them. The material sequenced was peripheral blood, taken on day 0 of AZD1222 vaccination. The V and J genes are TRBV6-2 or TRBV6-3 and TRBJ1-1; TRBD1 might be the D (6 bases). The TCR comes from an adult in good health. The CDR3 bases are TGTGCCAGCAGTTATCTGGCACGGACAGTACCCGGAGGAGCTTTCTTT. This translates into CASSYLARTVPGGAFF.